This TCR beta chain comes out of a study of beta chain features in type 1 diabetes. Whole-study results and caveats: In patients and controls equally, PCR might favor templates that are shorter. Significant though moderate, a shortening of TCRB CDR3s appeared in all four CD4+ subsets of Type 1 diabetes patients. Among patients, naive, central memory and Treg TCRB repertoires appeared more similar than among healthy donors. In cDNA sequencing, cells with high TCR expression could be over-represented.

Points on this clone: As yet, its antigen is unknown.

V lost 3 bases, J lost 1 base, and 4 bases stayed unmatched. The CDR3 extends over 15 amino acids. Germline V gives CDR1 KGHSH, CDR2 LQKENI. Expressed TCRB transcripts were sequenced because the entire RNA isolate underwent reverse transcription. The protocol was immunoSEQ multiplex PCR, while the TCRdb copy is restricted to in-frame clones and leaves out a portion. The table includes about 53,000 clones, about three fifths detected once. The V gene is TRBV18, the J gene TRBJ2-5; 8 positions match TRBD2. The sample taken for sequencing was stem cell memory CD4+ T cells from blood. The TCR comes from a woman in her 30s with type 1 diabetes. This CDR3 reads CASSPEAGVQETQYF. The CDR3 DNA sequence: TGTGCCAGCTCACCGGAAGCGGGAGTCCAAGAGACCCAGTACTTC.